Here is one T cell receptor (beta chain) with its context. Trimming removed 4 bases from V and 2 bases from J, with 13 bases in between. The CDR3 runs to 14 residues. The germline gives CDR1 SGDLS, CDR2 YYNGEE. Clones were read by immunoSEQ multiplex PCR, and TCRdb kept only the in-frame ones, dropping some. This table has almost 55,000 clones, around four fifths appearing once. This entry belongs to a study of blood T cell repertoires in COVID-19. The gene calls are TRBV9 and TRBJ2-7; D perhaps matches TRBD1 (6 bases). This TCR was recovered from a human donor in a cohort sampled during active COVID-19. Sequencing was done on a sample of peripheral blood. For the CDR3, the DNA is TGTGCCAGCAGCCCCCGGACAGAACCCTACGAGCAGTACTTC. Translating it yields CASSPRTEPYEQYF.